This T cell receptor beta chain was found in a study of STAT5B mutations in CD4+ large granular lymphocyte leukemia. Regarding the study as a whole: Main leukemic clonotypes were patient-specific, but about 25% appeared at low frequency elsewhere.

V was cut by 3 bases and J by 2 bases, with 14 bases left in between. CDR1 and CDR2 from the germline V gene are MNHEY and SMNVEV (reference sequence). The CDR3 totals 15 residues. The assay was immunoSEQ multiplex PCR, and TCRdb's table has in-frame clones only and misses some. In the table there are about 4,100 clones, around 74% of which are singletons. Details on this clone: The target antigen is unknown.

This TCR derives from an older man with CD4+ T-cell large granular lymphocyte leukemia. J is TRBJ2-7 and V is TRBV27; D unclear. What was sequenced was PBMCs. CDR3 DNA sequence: TGTGCCAGCAGTTTGAGCCTCATACCCCCCTACGAGCAGTACTTC. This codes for CASSLSLIPPYEQYF.